This is a list of T cell receptor beta chains from one sample in a study of cytomegalovirus exposure and HLA in healthy donors. The protocol was immunoSEQ multiplex PCR, while the TCRdb copy is restricted to in-frame clones and leaves out a portion. The sample shows roughly 170,000 clones, approximately 80% of them seen only once. Sequenced: PBMCs. These receptors were taken from a young man in good health and CMV-seronegative. The CDR3 runs from the conserved cysteine through the conserved F or W. Each record gives: J gene, V gene, clone size, D gene, CDR3 protein, CDR3 DNA. D genes are given only for firm matches. Rows may omit the clone size; those that give it use once, few, many or a size class.

TRBJ1-4,TRBV6-6,once,TRBD1,CASSYLSGQTNEKLFF,TGTGCCAGCAGTTACCTATCGGGACAGACGAATGAAAAACTGTTTTTT
TRBJ1-1,TRBV5-8,-,TRBD1,CASSLRKDRTNTEAFF,TGTGCCAGCAGCTTGAGGAAGGACAGGACGAACACTGAAGCTTTCTTT
TRBJ2-5,TRBV14,-,TRBD2,CASSQGISGSETQYF,TGTGCCAGCAGCCAAGGTATTAGCGGGAGTGAGACCCAGTACTTC
TRBJ1-2,TRBV7-9,-,-,CSSSFPTDYGYTF,TGTTCCAGCAGCTTTCCAACAGACTATGGCTACACCTTC
TRBJ2-1,TRBV21-1,-,-,CASTMNRAYNEQFF,TGTGCCAGTACGATGAACAGGGCATACAATGAGCAGTTCTTC
TRBJ1-1,TRBV10-3,once,-,CAISGGTWNTEAFF,TGTGCCATCAGTGGTGGCACCTGGAACACTGAAGCTTTCTTT
TRBJ2-5,TRBV28,-,-,CASSLRVLGAIQETQYF,TGTGCCAGCAGTTTAAGGGTTTTAGGGGCGATTCAAGAGACCCAGTACTTC
TRBJ2-5,TRBV15,-,TRBD2,CATTASAGVGETQYF,TGTGCCACCACCGCTTCGGCGGGAGTCGGGGAGACCCAGTACTTC
TRBJ2-2,TRBV5-1,once,-,CASSPLGRLYTGELFF,TGCGCCAGCAGCCCGCTTGGCAGATTATACACCGGGGAGCTGTTTTTT
TRBJ1-1,TRBV6-5,-,-,CASSYRAGIDEAFF,TGTGCCAGCAGTTACCGAGCGGGGATTGATGAAGCTTTCTTT
TRBJ2-7,TRBV5-1,few,TRBD1,CASSWGTGFNEQYF,TGCGCCAGCAGCTGGGGGACAGGGTTCAACGAGCAGTACTTC
TRBJ1-2,TRBV30,-,TRBD1,CAWSFSRGHGYTF,TGTGCCTGGAGCTTCTCCAGGGGGCATGGCTACACCTTC
TRBJ1-1,TRBV28,-,-,CASRGGAEAFF,TGTGCCAGCAGAGGGGGGGCTGAAGCTTTCTTT
TRBJ2-7,TRBV7-9,-,TRBD1,CASSLRDRVAEQYF,TGTGCCAGCAGCTTACGAGACAGGGTCGCCGAGCAGTACTTC
TRBJ2-7,TRBV19,-,-,CASSPAGLHYEQYF,TGTGCCAGTAGCCCCGCGGGACTCCACTACGAGCAGTACTTC
TRBJ2-7,TRBV7-9,-,TRBD1,CASSRTGFYFYEQYF,TGTGCCAGCAGCCGGACAGGGTTTTACTTCTACGAGCAGTACTTC